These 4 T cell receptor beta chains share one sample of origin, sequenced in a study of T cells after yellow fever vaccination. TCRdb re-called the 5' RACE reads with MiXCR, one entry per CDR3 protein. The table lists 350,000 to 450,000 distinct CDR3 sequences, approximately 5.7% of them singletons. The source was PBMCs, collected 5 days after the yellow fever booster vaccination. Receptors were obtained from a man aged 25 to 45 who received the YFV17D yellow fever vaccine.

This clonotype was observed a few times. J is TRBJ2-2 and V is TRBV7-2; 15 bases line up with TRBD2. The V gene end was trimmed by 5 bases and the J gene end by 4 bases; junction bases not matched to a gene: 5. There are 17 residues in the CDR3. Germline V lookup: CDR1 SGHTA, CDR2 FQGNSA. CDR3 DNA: TGTGCCAGCAGCCGGGGACTAGCGGGAGGCGGCACCGGGGAGCTGTTTTTT. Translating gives CASSRGLAGGGTGELFF.

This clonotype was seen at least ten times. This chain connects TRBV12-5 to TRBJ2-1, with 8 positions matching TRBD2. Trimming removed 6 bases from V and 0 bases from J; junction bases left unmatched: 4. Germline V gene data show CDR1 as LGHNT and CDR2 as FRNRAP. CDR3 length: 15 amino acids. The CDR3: CASGPSGSSYNEQFF. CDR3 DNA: TGTGCTAGTGGACCGAGCGGGAGCTCCTACAATGAGCAGTTCTTC.

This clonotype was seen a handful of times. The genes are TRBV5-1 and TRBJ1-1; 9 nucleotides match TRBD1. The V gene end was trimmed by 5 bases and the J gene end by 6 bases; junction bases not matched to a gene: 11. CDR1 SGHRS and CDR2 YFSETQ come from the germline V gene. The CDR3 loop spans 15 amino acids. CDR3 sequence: CASSHGDRVKAEAFF. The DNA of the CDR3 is TGCGCCAGCAGTCACGGGGACAGGGTTAAAGCTGAAGCTTTCTTT.

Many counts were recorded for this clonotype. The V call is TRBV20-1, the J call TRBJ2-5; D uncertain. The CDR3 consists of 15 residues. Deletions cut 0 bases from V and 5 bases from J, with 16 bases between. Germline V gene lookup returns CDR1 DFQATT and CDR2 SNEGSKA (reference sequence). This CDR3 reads CSARDMQSSLETQYF. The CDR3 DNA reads TGCAGTGCTAGAGATATGCAGTCGTCCCTGGAGACCCAGTACTTC.